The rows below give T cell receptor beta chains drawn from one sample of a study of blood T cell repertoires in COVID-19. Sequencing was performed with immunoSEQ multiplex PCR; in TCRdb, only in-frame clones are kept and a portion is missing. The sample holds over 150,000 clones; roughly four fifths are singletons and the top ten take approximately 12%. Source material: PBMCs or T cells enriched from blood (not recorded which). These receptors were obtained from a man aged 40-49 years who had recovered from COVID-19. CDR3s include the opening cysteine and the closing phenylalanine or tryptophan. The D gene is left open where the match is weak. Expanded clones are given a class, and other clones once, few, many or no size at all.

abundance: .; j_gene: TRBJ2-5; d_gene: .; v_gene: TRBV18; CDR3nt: TGTGCCAGCTCACGAGGGGAGACCCAGTACTTC; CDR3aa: CASSRGETQYF
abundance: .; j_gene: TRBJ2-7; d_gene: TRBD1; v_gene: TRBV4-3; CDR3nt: TGCGCCAGCAGCCAACACCCCACAGGGGTGTCCGGCTACGAGCAGTACTTC; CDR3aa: CASSQHPTGVSGYEQYF
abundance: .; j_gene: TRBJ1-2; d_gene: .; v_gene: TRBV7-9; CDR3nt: TGTGCCAGCAGCGACGGGAGGGATCGAGGCTACACCTTC; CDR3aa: CASSDGRDRGYTF
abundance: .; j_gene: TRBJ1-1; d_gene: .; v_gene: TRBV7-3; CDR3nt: TGTGCCAGCAGCTTACAGGGTGGTCTGAACACTGAAGCTTTCTTT; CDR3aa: CASSLQGGLNTEAFF
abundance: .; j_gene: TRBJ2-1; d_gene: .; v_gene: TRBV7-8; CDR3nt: TGTGCCAGCAGCTTAGATCAGGGGTCCTACAATGAGCAGTTCTTC; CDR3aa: CASSLDQGSYNEQFF
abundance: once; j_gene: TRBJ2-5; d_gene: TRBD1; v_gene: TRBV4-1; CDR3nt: TGCGCCAGCAGCCAAGGGGACAGGGAAGAGACCCAGTACTTC; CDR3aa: CASSQGDREETQYF
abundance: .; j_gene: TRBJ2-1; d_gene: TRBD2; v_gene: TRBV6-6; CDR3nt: TGTGCCAGCAGTCGCGGGACTAGCGGGAGTTGGTCCTACAATGAGCAGTTCTTC; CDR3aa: CASSRGTSGSWSYNEQFF
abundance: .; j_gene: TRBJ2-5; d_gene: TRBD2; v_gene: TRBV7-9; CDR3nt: TGTGCCAGCAGCCCTACACCACTAGCGAAAGAGACCCAGTACTTC; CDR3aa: CASSPTPLAKETQYF
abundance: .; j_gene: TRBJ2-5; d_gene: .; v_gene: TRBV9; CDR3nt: TGTGCCAGCAGCCCCCACTCGTGGGCCGTTGGAGAGACCCAGTACTTC; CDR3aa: CASSPHSWAVGETQYF
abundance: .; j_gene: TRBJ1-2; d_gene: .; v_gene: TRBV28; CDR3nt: TGTGCCAGCAGCTTGCTTCAGGGGAACTATGGCTACACCTTC; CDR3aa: CASSLLQGNYGYTF
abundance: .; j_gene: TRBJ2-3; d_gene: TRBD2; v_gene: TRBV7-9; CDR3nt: TGTGCCAGCACCCATAGCGGGAGAGCCGCAGATACGCAGTATTTT; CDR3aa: CASTHSGRAADTQYF
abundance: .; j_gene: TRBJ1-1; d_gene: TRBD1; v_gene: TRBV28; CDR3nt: TGTGCCAGCAGACGACCGGGACAGGGACGGGACACTGAAGCTTTCTTT; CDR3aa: CASRRPGQGRDTEAFF
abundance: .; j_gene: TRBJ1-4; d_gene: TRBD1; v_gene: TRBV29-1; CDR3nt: TGCAGCGTTGAAGGAACCACCGGGACAGGTGGGGAAAAACTGTTTTTT; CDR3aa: CSVEGTTGTGGEKLFF
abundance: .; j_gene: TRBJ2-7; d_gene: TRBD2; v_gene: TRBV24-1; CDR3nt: TGTGCCACCCAAGCTAGCGGATCCTACGAGCAGTACTTC; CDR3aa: CATQASGSYEQYF
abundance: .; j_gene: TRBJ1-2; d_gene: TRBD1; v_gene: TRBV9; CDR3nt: TGTGCCAGCAGCGTAGAAGGGGACAGGGTCGTTGGCTACACCTTC; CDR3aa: CASSVEGDRVVGYTF
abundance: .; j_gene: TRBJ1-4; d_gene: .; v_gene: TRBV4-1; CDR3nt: TGCGCCAGCAGCCAAGTATTGAGTGCAACTAATGAAAAACTGTTTTTT; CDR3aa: CASSQVLSATNEKLFF
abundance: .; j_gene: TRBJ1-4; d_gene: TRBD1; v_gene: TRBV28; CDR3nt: TGTGCCAGCATCCCACGGACAGGGCCTGAAAAACTGTTTTTT; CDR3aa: CASIPRTGPEKLFF
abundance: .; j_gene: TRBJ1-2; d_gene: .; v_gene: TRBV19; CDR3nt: TGTGCCAGTAGTATAGGCAGGGGTCCCTCCGCTGGCTACACCTTC; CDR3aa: CASSIGRGPSAGYTF
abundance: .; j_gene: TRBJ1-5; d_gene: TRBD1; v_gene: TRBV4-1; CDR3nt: TGCGCCAGCAGCTCTACCGGGACAGGGGGCAATCAGCCCCAGCATTTT; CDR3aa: CASSSTGTGGNQPQHF
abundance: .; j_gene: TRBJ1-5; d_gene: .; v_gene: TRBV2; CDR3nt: TGTGCCAGCAGTGAGGGTGTTGACAGTAATCAGCCCCAGCATTTT; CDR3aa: CASSEGVDSNQPQHF
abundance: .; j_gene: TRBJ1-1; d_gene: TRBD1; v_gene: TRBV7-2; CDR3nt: TGTGCCAGCAGCCCTAGACAGGGAAACACTGAAGCTTTCTTT; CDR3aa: CASSPRQGNTEAFF
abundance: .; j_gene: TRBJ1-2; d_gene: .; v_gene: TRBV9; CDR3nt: TGTGCCAGCAGCCACTCTCCGGGGGGCTACACCTTC; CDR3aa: CASSHSPGGYTF
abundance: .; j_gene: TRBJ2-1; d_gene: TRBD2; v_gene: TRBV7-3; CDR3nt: TGTGCCAGCAGCTCTGGAGCGGGAGGAGGCGGTGAGCAGTTCTTC; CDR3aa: CASSSGAGGGGEQFF
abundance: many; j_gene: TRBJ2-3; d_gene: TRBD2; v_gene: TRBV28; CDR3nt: TGTGCCAGCAGCGGGAACCTAATAGCGGGAGGGCCTAGCACAGATACGCAGTATTTT; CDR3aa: CASSGNLIAGGPSTDTQYF
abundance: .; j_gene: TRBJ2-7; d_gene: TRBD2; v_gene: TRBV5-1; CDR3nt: TGCGCCAGCAGCCTGGGACTAGCGGGAGATGGAGAGCAGTACTTC; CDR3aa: CASSLGLAGDGEQYF
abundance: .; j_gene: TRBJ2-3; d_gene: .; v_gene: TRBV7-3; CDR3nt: TGTGCCAGCAGCTCCGGGGACTCCCAGGCGCAGTATTTT; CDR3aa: CASSSGDSQAQYF
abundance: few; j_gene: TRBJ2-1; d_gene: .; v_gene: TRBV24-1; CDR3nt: TGTGCCACCAGTGATTTGCTCGGGAGAGAGCAGTTCTTC; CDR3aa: CATSDLLGREQFF
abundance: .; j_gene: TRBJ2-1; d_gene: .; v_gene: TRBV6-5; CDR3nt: TGTGCCAGCACCGAAGGAGGTAGCGGTTACAATGAGCAGTTCTTC; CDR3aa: CASTEGGSGYNEQFF
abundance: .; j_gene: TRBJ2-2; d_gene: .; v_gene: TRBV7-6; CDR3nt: TGTGCCAGCAGCTTCTCCGGGAGCAATAACGGGGAGCTGTTTTTT; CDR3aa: CASSFSGSNNGELFF
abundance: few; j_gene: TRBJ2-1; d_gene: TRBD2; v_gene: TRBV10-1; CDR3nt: TGCGCCAGCAGTAGCGGGAGGGCCTCCTCGCCGTATAGCGATGAGCAGTTCTTC; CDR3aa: CASSSGRASSPYSDEQFF
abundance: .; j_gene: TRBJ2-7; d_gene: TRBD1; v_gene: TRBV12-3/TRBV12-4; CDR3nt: TGTGCCAGCAGGCAAACAGGGGCTTACGAGCAGTACTTC; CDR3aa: CASRQTGAYEQYF
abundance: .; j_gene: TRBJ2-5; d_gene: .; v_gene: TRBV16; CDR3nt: TGTGCCAGCAGCCAATGGGCAGGAGGCCAAGAGACCCAGTACTTC; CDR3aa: CASSQWAGGQETQYF
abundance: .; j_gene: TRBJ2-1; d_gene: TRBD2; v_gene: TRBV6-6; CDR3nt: TGTGCCAGCAGTCCCTATTGGGGGGGGAGCTCCTACAATGAGCAGTTCTTC; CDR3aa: CASSPYWGGSSYNEQFF
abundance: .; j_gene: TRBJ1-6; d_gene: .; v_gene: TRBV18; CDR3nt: TGTGCCAGCTCACAGAATCCCCCGGTTAATAATTCACCCCTCCACTTT; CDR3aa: CASSQNPPVNNSPLHF
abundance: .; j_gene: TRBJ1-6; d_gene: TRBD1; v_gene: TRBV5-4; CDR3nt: TGTGCCAGCAGCTTGGGTGGGACAGGGTATTCACCCCTCCACTTT; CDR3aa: CASSLGGTGYSPLHF
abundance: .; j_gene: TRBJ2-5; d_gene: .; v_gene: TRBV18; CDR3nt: TGTGCCAGCTCAACCTCACGGGGGAATCAAGAGACCCAGTACTTC; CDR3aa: CASSTSRGNQETQYF
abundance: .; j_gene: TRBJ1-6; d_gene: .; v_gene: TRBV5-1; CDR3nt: TGCGCCAGCAGCACGAACCGACAGACCCTCCACTTT; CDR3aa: CASSTNRQTLHF
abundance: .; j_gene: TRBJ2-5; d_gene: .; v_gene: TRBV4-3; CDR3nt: TGCGCCAGCAGCCAAGGTCAGCGGGAAGAGACCCAGTACTTC; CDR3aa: CASSQGQREETQYF
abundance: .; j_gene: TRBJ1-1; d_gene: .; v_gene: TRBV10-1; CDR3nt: TGCGCCAGCAGTGAGTACTCTCAACCTAACACTGAAGCTTTCTTT; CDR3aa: CASSEYSQPNTEAFF
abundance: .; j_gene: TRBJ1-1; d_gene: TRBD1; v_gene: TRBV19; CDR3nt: TGTGCCAGTAGGGACAGGGTATCGACTGAAGCTTTCTTT; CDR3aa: CASRDRVSTEAFF
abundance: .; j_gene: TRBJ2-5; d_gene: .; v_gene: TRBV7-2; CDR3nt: TGTGCCAGCAGCTTTACAGGGCAAGAGACCCAGTACTTC; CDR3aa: CASSFTGQETQYF
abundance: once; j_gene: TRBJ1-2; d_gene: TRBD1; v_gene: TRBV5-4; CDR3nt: TGTGCCAGCACCGACCGGACAGGGGGCCACGGGAACTATGGCTACACCTTC; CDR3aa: CASTDRTGGHGNYGYTF
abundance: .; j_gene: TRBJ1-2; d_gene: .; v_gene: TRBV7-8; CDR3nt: TGTGCCAGCAGCCCAGGGCAGCCGACTAACTATGGCTACACCTTC; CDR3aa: CASSPGQPTNYGYTF
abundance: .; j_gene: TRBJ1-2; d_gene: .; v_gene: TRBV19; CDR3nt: TGTGCCAGTAGCAGATCAGGGACACCTCGGGGTCACTATGGCTACACCTTC; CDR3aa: CASSRSGTPRGHYGYTF
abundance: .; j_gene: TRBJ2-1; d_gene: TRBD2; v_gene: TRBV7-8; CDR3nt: TGTGCCAGCAGCTTATATTGGACTAGCGGGAGGACTGGAGCATCCTACAATGAGCAGTTCTTC; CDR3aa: CASSLYWTSGRTGASYNEQFF
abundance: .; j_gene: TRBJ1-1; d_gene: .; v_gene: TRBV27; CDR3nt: TGTGCCAGCAGCATAGCCTCGAACCCCAGTGAAGCTTTCTTT; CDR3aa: CASSIASNPSEAFF